The clone carrying this TCR beta chain occurred many times. It was genomic DNA that served as the template for profiling TCR beta VDJ and CDR3. From the reads, TCRdb called clonotypes with MiXCR, one entry per CDR3 protein. Seen here are hundreds of thousands of distinct CDR3 sequences, 50% to 65% observed once, and the top ten hold under 1.5%. The record originates from a study of CD8+CD57+ T cells in acquired aplastic anemia. Patients included in sequencing had previously demonstrated CD8+CD57+ cell expansion by flow cytometry. The study sampled blood from patients who had received no therapy. The CDR3 is 15 residues long. V lost 7 bases, J lost 4 bases, and 21 bases lay in between. Germline V gene sequence: CDR1 SGHRS, CDR2 YFSETQ.

Sequencing was done on a sample of sorted CD4+, CD8+, or CD8+CD57+ T cells (not recorded which) from PBMCs. The clonotype comes from a human donor with aplastic anemia. The chain recombines TRBV5-1 with TRBJ2-7, with D possibly matching TRBD2 (7 bases). CDR3 amino acids: CASAFVGGALYEQYF. For the CDR3, the DNA is TGCGCCAGCGCCTTCGTGGGGGGGGCGCTATACGAGCAGTACTTC.